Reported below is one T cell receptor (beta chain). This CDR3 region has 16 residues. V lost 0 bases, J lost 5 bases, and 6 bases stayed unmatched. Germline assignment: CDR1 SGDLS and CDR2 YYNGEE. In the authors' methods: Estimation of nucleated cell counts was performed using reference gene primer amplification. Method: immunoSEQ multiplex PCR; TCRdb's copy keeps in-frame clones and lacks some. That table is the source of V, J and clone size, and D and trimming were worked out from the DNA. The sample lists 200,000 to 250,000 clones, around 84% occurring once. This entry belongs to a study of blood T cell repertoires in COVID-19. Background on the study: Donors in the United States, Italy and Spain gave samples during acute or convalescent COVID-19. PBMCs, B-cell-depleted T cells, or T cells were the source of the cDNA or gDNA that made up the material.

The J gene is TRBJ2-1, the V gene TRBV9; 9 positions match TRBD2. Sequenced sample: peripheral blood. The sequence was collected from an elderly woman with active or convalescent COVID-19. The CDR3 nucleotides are TGTGCCAGCAGCGTAGCACTAGCGGGCCAAGACAATGAGCAGTTCTTC. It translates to CASSVALAGQDNEQFF.